This entry is about one T cell receptor beta chain. This clonotype appeared a few times. Its antigen is unknown. No much larger clonotype is one base removed from it; base qualities were not supplied. This entry comes from a study of vaccination and CD4 T cells after COVID-19 (dated by TCRdb to between 2022 and 2023). Study-wide context: Every convalescent patient had a positive nasal swab PCR test for SARS-CoV-2, with mild disease in about 9 patients and severe disease in one. The spike-specific CD4+ TCR repertoire was compared before and after mRNA vaccination in over 9 COVID-19 convalescent patients and a few infection-naive healthy vaccine recipients. A few convalescent patients were sampled both early after vaccination (day 14) and late after vaccination (days 161 to 241). The convalescent cohort included six males and four females, with two Hispanic individuals, seven Caucasians, two Asians and one multiracial person. Participants got two doses of the Pfizer-BioNTech BNT162b2 vaccine (n=8) or two doses of the Moderna mRNA-1273 vaccine (n=2). Post-vaccine blood samples were taken a median of 72 days after the second vaccine dose, with a range of about 13 to 250 days. Post-COVID blood samples were collected from convalescent patients a median of about 92 days after diagnosis, with a range of about 35 to 170 days. Beyond this particular receptor, the publication reports: Only a relatively small number of convalescent patients were included in the study, and early timepoints following natural infection were not analyzed. The median count of SARS-CoV-2-reactive clonotypes went up from 20 to 25 after infection to 35 to 40 after vaccination, although the change was not significant. Among the post-vaccine SARS-CoV-2-reactive clones in convalescent patients, a median around 90% showed up only after vaccination, which suggests vaccine-specific priming. Of the vaccine-specific clones in convalescent patients, 304 of 307, or nearly all, reacted only to SARS-CoV-2 spike and did not cross-react with common cold coronaviruses.

This sample's time point label indicates: late sampling 161 to 241 days after vaccination in a few convalescent patients. The convalescent patients' positive SARS-CoV-2 PCR tests fell between March and December 2020, which was before the Alpha, Beta and Delta variants emerged in the United States. Ficoll-Paque Plus gradient centrifugation was used to isolate PBMCs from whole blood, and the isolated PBMCs were then either used fresh or cryopreserved at -140C. Libraries came from PCR. For sequencing, an Illumina iSeq 100 was employed. In the paper's pipeline: Non-productive sequences were removed, and CDR3s that did not start with C, did not end with F or W, or were shorter than 7 amino acids were discarded. Using R version 3.6.1, CDR3 homology was evaluated through Levenshtein distances (stringdist) along with unrooted phylogenetic trees (ape). In-frame beta chains were kept once TCRdb had trimmed the public reads at Q25 with fastp and called clones with MiXCR. Duplicate CDR3 protein sequences are folded into a single record with the most common DNA and genes. The V and J calls follow TCRdb's processing rather than the paper's. For this sample there are some 28,000 distinct CDR3 sequences; approximately 49% appear just once. The leading ten clones occupy about 5.7% of the sample.

Source: CD4+ T cells from blood, taken about 7 months after SARS-CoV-2 vaccination. This clonotype was obtained from a human donor who had recovered from COVID-19.

This receptor has the CDR3 CASSETTGGSYEQYF. The bases read TGTGCCAGCAGTGAAACTACGGGAGGGTCCTACGAGCAGTACTTC. This chain is built from TRBV6-1 and TRBJ2-7; 8 of the junction bases match TRBD2. CDR1 and CDR2 are read off the germline V gene as MNHNS and SASEGT. Relative to germline, V is missing 2 bases and J is missing 1 base, with 4 bases of the junction outside any gene match. Reading from cysteine to phenylalanine, the CDR3 counts 15 amino acids. Only the CDR3 DNA is retained, 45 bases long and in frame from the first base.